Listed below are T cell receptor beta chains from one sample, sequenced in a study of cytomegalovirus exposure and HLA in healthy donors. The data were produced by immunoSEQ multiplex PCR, yet TCRdb's version contains in-frame clones alone and is incomplete. The sample carries over 150,000 clones, over 70% recorded once. The sample taken for sequencing was PBMCs. These TCRs come from a boy younger than 10 in good health and CMV-seronegative. Both conserved end residues are part of each CDR3. Fields, in order: J gene, V gene, clone size, D gene, CDR3 protein, CDR3 DNA. A D gene is named only where the DNA matches it firmly. The size of a clone is reported for some rows only, either as once, few or many, or as a class for expanded clones.

J: TRBJ1-1; V: TRBV27; size: -; D: -; CDR3: CASSLVLGRTEAFF; DNA: TGTGCCAGCAGTTTAGTTCTGGGGCGAACTGAAGCTTTCTTT
J: TRBJ2-2; V: TRBV30; size: -; D: TRBD2; CDR3: CAWSLGGARTGELFF; DNA: TGTGCCTGGAGTCTCGGGGGGGCGAGGACCGGGGAGCTGTTTTTT
J: TRBJ1-1; V: TRBV7-9; size: -; D: -; CDR3: CASSLEGRAFF; DNA: TGTGCCAGCAGCTTAGAGGGGCGCGCTTTCTTT
J: TRBJ2-7; V: TRBV2; size: -; D: TRBD1; CDR3: CASSADRSYEQYF; DNA: TGTGCCAGCAGTGCGGACAGGTCCTACGAGCAGTACTTC
J: TRBJ2-7; V: TRBV27; size: -; D: TRBD1; CDR3: CASGERTGGFYEQYF; DNA: TGTGCCAGCGGTGAGCGAACAGGGGGCTTCTACGAGCAGTACTTC
J: TRBJ1-1; V: TRBV30; size: -; D: -; CDR3: CAWSGGVAGGMNTEAFF; DNA: TGTGCCTGGAGTGGTGGTGTTGCTGGGGGGATGAACACTGAAGCTTTCTTT
J: TRBJ2-3; V: TRBV14; size: -; D: TRBD2; CDR3: CASSRIAGGPTDTQYF; DNA: TGTGCCAGCAGCCGTATAGCGGGGGGGCCGACAGATACGCAGTATTTT
J: TRBJ2-2; V: TRBV6-5; size: -; D: TRBD1; CDR3: CASRQTGEGTGELFF; DNA: TGTGCCAGCAGACAGACAGGGGAAGGCACCGGGGAGCTGTTTTTT
J: TRBJ2-7; V: TRBV13; size: once; D: -; CDR3: CASSLGPPGAYEQYF; DNA: TGTGCCAGCAGCTTAGGGCCCCCCGGGGCCTACGAGCAGTACTTC
J: TRBJ1-1; V: TRBV6-6; size: -; D: -; CDR3: CASSRQVNTEAFF; DNA: TGTGCCAGCAGTCGACAGGTAAACACTGAAGCTTTCTTT
J: TRBJ2-1; V: TRBV11-2; size: few; D: -; CDR3: CASRLPTSRYNEQFF; DNA: TGTGCCAGCCGGTTACCGACTTCAAGGTACAATGAGCAGTTCTTC
J: TRBJ2-7; V: TRBV6-5; size: -; D: -; CDR3: CASSYQESYEQYF; DNA: TGTGCCAGCAGTTACCAGGAATCCTACGAGCAGTACTTC
J: TRBJ2-3; V: TRBV5-1; size: -; D: -; CDR3: CASRLKQGPDTQYF; DNA: TGCGCCAGCAGGCTTAAACAGGGCCCAGATACGCAGTATTTT
J: TRBJ2-6; V: TRBV30; size: -; D: -; CDR3: CAWSGPRGKSGLSGANVLTF; DNA: TGTGCCTGGAGTGGTCCGAGGGGGAAATCGGGGCTCTCTGGGGCCAACGTCCTGACTTTC
J: TRBJ2-7; V: TRBV7-6; size: -; D: TRBD1; CDR3: CASSLEQGKDEQYF; DNA: TGTGCCAGCAGCTTAGAACAGGGGAAAGACGAGCAGTACTTC
J: TRBJ2-5; V: TRBV28; size: -; D: TRBD2; CDR3: CASSTLAGGETQYF; DNA: TGTGCCAGCAGTACACTAGCGGGAGGAGAGACCCAGTACTTC
J: TRBJ1-1; V: TRBV5-4; size: -; D: TRBD1; CDR3: CASSLGTGTPMNTEAFF; DNA: TGTGCCAGCAGCCTGGGGACAGGGACCCCTATGAACACTGAAGCTTTCTTT
J: TRBJ2-2; V: TRBV7-2; size: -; D: -; CDR3: CASSSRTAGFLNTGELFF; DNA: TGTGCCAGCAGCTCCAGGACAGCAGGGTTCCTTAACACCGGGGAGCTGTTTTTT
J: TRBJ1-2; V: TRBV25-1; size: few; D: -; CDR3: CASSDRVYGYTF; DNA: TGTGCCAGCAGTGACAGGGTTTATGGCTACACCTTC
J: TRBJ1-1; V: TRBV29-1; size: -; D: TRBD1; CDR3: CSAGQGIMDTEAFF; DNA: TGCAGCGCTGGACAGGGAATCATGGACACTGAAGCTTTCTTT
J: TRBJ1-1; V: TRBV19; size: -; D: TRBD1; CDR3: CASSTYRGLMNTEAFF; DNA: TGTGCCAGTAGTACTTACAGGGGGCTCATGAACACTGAAGCTTTCTTT
J: TRBJ2-3; V: TRBV27; size: -; D: TRBD2; CDR3: CASTSHGGGPPYTDTQYF; DNA: TGTGCCAGCACCTCTCACGGCGGGGGGCCCCCCTACACAGATACGCAGTATTTT
J: TRBJ1-2; V: TRBV7-2; size: -; D: -; CDR3: CASSLVREGSLSYGYTF; DNA: TGTGCCAGCAGCTTAGTCCGGGAGGGCAGCCTTTCCTATGGCTACACCTTC
J: TRBJ2-2; V: TRBV6-5; size: -; D: -; CDR3: CASRSSGSGELFF; DNA: TGTGCCAGCAGATCCAGCGGGTCCGGGGAGCTGTTTTTT
J: TRBJ2-2; V: TRBV14; size: -; D: TRBD2; CDR3: CASSQGILAGSGELFF; DNA: TGTGCCAGCAGCCAAGGGATACTAGCGGGATCTGGGGAGCTGTTTTTT
J: TRBJ1-4; V: TRBV6-1; size: -; D: -; CDR3: CASSDGGSEKLFF; DNA: TGTGCCAGCAGTGACGGGGGGAGTGAAAAACTGTTTTTT
J: TRBJ2-5; V: TRBV7-9; size: -; D: -; CDR3: CASSPEGSTQETQYF; DNA: TGTGCCAGCAGCCCTGAGGGTAGCACCCAAGAGACCCAGTACTTC
J: TRBJ2-1; V: TRBV7-9; size: -; D: -; CDR3: CASSLDFGEQFF; DNA: TGTGCCAGCAGCTTAGATTTCGGTGAGCAGTTCTTC
J: TRBJ2-3; V: TRBV7-8; size: -; D: -; CDR3: CASSLRVSTDTQYF; DNA: TGTGCCAGCAGCCTCAGGGTGAGCACAGATACGCAGTATTTT
J: TRBJ2-2; V: TRBV5-1; size: -; D: TRBD2; CDR3: CASKSLAGGSAGELFF; DNA: TGCGCCAGCAAGTCACTAGCGGGGGGGTCAGCCGGGGAGCTGTTTTTT
J: TRBJ2-3; V: TRBV5-1; size: -; D: TRBD2; CDR3: CASSLGLAGTDTQYF; DNA: TGCGCCAGCAGCTTGGGACTAGCGGGCACAGATACGCAGTATTTT
J: TRBJ2-4; V: TRBV30; size: -; D: -; CDR3: CAWSVGIADLKNIQYF; DNA: TGTGCCTGGAGTGTTGGGATAGCGGATCTAAAAAACATTCAGTACTTC
J: TRBJ1-5; V: TRBV6-1; size: -; D: TRBD1; CDR3: CASNRGHRNQPQHF; DNA: TGTGCCTCGAACAGGGGGCACCGCAATCAGCCCCAGCATTTT
J: TRBJ2-5; V: TRBV27; size: -; D: TRBD2; CDR3: CASSYGTTGTQYF; DNA: TGTGCCAGCAGTTACGGGACTACAGGCACCCAGTACTTC
J: TRBJ2-3; V: TRBV10-3; size: -; D: -; CDR3: CATISGLVSTDTQYF; DNA: TGTGCCACCATATCAGGGTTGGTTAGCACAGATACGCAGTATTTT
J: TRBJ1-1; V: TRBV5-4; size: -; D: -; CDR3: CASSAGGIPGPTEAFF; DNA: TGTGCCAGCAGCGCCGGCGGGATTCCAGGGCCCACTGAAGCTTTCTTT
J: TRBJ2-1; V: TRBV13; size: -; D: -; CDR3: CASSSRGYNEQFF; DNA: TGTGCCAGCAGCTCCCGGGGCTACAATGAGCAGTTCTTC
J: TRBJ1-1; V: TRBV18; size: -; D: -; CDR3: CASSPPGSDAFF; DNA: TGTGCCAGCTCACCACCGGGGAGCGATGCTTTCTTT
J: TRBJ1-4; V: TRBV19; size: -; D: -; CDR3: CASKPTGNGEKLFF; DNA: TGTGCCAGTAAGCCCACAGGGAATGGGGAAAAACTGTTTTTT
J: TRBJ2-7; V: TRBV7-2; size: -; D: TRBD2; CDR3: CASSFHGGTYEQYF; DNA: TGTGCCAGCAGCTTTCACGGGGGGACCTACGAGCAGTACTTC
J: TRBJ1-1; V: TRBV9; size: few; D: -; CDR3: CASSPNPGVASVTEAFF; DNA: TGTGCCAGCAGCCCCAACCCAGGGGTGGCGAGTGTGACTGAAGCTTTCTTT
J: TRBJ1-2; V: TRBV19; size: -; D: -; CDR3: CASSIRGWTQYGYTF; DNA: TGTGCCAGTAGTATTAGAGGGTGGACCCAGTATGGCTACACCTTC
J: TRBJ1-5; V: TRBV6-5; size: -; D: TRBD1; CDR3: CASRQGARNDQPQHF; DNA: TGTGCCAGCAGGCAGGGGGCGCGTAATGATCAGCCCCAGCATTTT
J: TRBJ2-1; V: TRBV7-8; size: -; D: TRBD2; CDR3: CASSLWGSGRYEPNEQFF; DNA: TGTGCCAGCAGCTTATGGGGTAGCGGGAGATACGAGCCCAATGAGCAGTTCTTC
J: TRBJ1-1; V: TRBV19; size: -; D: TRBD1; CDR3: CASSIEYRGMAFF; DNA: TGTGCCAGTAGTATCGAATACAGGGGTATGGCTTTCTTT
J: TRBJ1-5; V: TRBV19; size: -; D: -; CDR3: CASSLGRGQPQHF; DNA: TGTGCCAGTAGTCTGGGGAGGGGTCAGCCCCAGCATTTT
J: TRBJ1-5; V: TRBV11-1; size: -; D: -; CDR3: CASSFNAGQPQHF; DNA: TGTGCCAGCAGCTTTAACGCGGGTCAGCCCCAGCATTTT
J: TRBJ1-6; V: TRBV6-1; size: few; D: -; CDR3: CASRAVYNSPLHF; DNA: TGTGCCAGCAGGGCCGTCTATAATTCACCCCTCCACTTT
J: TRBJ1-3; V: TRBV29-1; size: -; D: -; CDR3: CSVGVQGNTIYF; DNA: TGCAGCGTTGGGGTACAGGGAAACACCATATATTTT
J: TRBJ1-2; V: TRBV2; size: -; D: -; CDR3: CASRTTGGDGGYTF; DNA: TGTGCCAGCAGGACCACGGGGGGGGATGGCGGCTACACCTTC
J: TRBJ2-1; V: TRBV5-1; size: -; D: -; CDR3: CASSLKVGGSNEQFF; DNA: TGCGCCAGCAGCTTAAAGGTCGGAGGGAGCAATGAGCAGTTCTTC
J: TRBJ2-1; V: TRBV29-1; size: -; D: -; CDR3: CSTQGYNEQFF; DNA: TGCAGCACACAGGGCTACAATGAGCAGTTCTTC
J: TRBJ2-7; V: TRBV4-1; size: -; D: -; CDR3: CASSGGMVDEQYF; DNA: TGCGCCAGCAGTGGCGGGATGGTCGACGAGCAGTACTTC
J: TRBJ1-5; V: TRBV10-3; size: -; D: -; CDR3: CAISEGGAPGNQPQHF; DNA: TGTGCCATCAGTGAAGGGGGAGCGCCGGGCAATCAGCCCCAGCATTTT
J: TRBJ2-1; V: TRBV4-1; size: once; D: TRBD2; CDR3: CASSQDPGLAAYNEQFF; DNA: TGCGCCAGCAGCCAAGATCCTGGACTAGCGGCCTACAATGAGCAGTTCTTC